The rows below give T cell receptor beta chains drawn from one sample of a study of technical replicates of blood from a handful of donors. The protocol was immunoSEQ multiplex PCR, while the TCRdb copy is restricted to in-frame clones and leaves out a portion. The table lists 40,000 to 60,000 clones, 90% to 95% of them singletons, with around 4% in the top ten. Sample: PBMCs. The receptors were sampled from a human donor in good health. Some clones in this sample may be carry-over from other donors' samples. The CDR3 runs from the conserved cysteine through the conserved F or W. D genes are given only for firm matches. Size values are once, few and many counts, or a class for expanded clones, and some rows have none.

>TRBJ2-1|NA|TRBD2|TRBV5-1
CASSIQAGGTSGEQFF
TGCGCCAGCAGCATACAAGCGGGGGGAACGTCCGGGGAGCAGTTCTTC
>TRBJ2-3|NA|TRBD2|TRBV4-3
CASSQEREKADTQYF
TGCGCCAGCAGCCAAGAGCGGGAGAAGGCAGATACGCAGTATTTT
>TRBJ2-3|NA|TRBD1|TRBV5-1
CASSLGQGRFNTQYF
TGCGCCAGCAGCTTGGGACAGGGCCGTTTTAATACGCAGTATTTT
>TRBJ2-2|NA|NA|TRBV5-1
CASSPTDRSSAGELFF
TGCGCCAGCAGCCCTACCGACAGGTCGAGCGCCGGGGAGCTGTTTTTT
>TRBJ2-1|NA|TRBD2|TRBV6-5
CASLKAGGSYNEQFF
TGTGCCAGCCTTAAAGCGGGGGGATCCTACAATGAGCAGTTCTTC
>TRBJ1-5|NA|NA|TRBV19
CASSIRGNQPQHF
TGTGCCAGTAGTATTAGGGGGAATCAGCCCCAGCATTTT
>TRBJ2-7|NA|TRBD2|TRBV27
CASRLTSGKGEQYF
TGTGCCAGCAGATTGACTAGCGGGAAGGGTGAGCAGTACTTC
>TRBJ2-3|NA|TRBD1|TRBV25-1
CASHTGAIDTQYF
TGTGCCAGCCATACAGGGGCCATAGATACGCAGTATTTT
>TRBJ1-3|NA|NA|TRBV4-3
CASSSGGGNTIYF
TGCGCCAGCAGCTCCGGCGGGGGAAACACCATATATTTT
>TRBJ1-4|NA|NA|TRBV7-2
CASSLGQGNEKLFF
TGTGCCAGCAGCTTAGGGCAGGGGAATGAAAAACTGTTTTTT
>TRBJ2-7|NA|TRBD2|TRBV5-8
CASSSTGLAYEQYF
TGTGCCAGCAGCTCCACGGGACTAGCTTACGAGCAGTACTTC
>TRBJ2-5|NA|NA|TRBV29-1
CSVGETQYF
TGCAGCGTCGGAGAGACCCAGTACTTC
>TRBJ2-7|NA|NA|TRBV21-1
CASSNRTSGTSSYEQYF
TGTGCCAGCAGCAATAGGACTAGCGGGACCTCCTCCTACGAGCAGTACTTC
>TRBJ1-4|NA|TRBD1|TRBV19
CASGQGTTNEKLFF
TGTGCCAGTGGACAGGGTACAACTAATGAAAAACTGTTTTTT
>TRBJ1-6|NA|TRBD1|TRBV12-5
CASGLIPQGQINSPLHF
TGTGCTAGTGGTTTGATCCCGCAGGGACAGATTAATTCACCCCTCCACTTT
>TRBJ1-4|once|NA|TRBV4-2
CASSQVSPTNEKLFF
TGTGCCAGCAGCCAAGTGAGCCCGACAAATGAAAAACTGTTTTTT
>TRBJ2-3|NA|NA|TRBV30
CAWSLSSVADTQYF
TGTGCCTGGAGTTTGTCTAGCGTGGCAGATACGCAGTATTTT
>TRBJ1-1|NA|NA|TRBV30
CAWSPVNTEAFF
TGTGCCTGGAGTCCGGTGAACACTGAAGCTTTCTTT
>TRBJ2-5|NA|TRBD2|TRBV5-1
CASSLGGSGGKETQYF
TGCGCCAGCAGCCTGGGCGGGAGCGGGGGGAAAGAGACCCAGTACTTC
>TRBJ2-1|NA|NA|TRBV29-1
CSVSTGSSSYNEQFF
TGCAGCGTCTCAACGGGGAGTAGCTCCTACAATGAGCAGTTCTTC
>TRBJ2-7|NA|NA|TRBV5-6
CASSQVTLSYEQYF
TGTGCCAGCAGCCAAGTGACACTCTCCTACGAGCAGTACTTC
>TRBJ2-7|NA|TRBD2|TRBV6-5
CASSGRGGPSYEQYF
TGTGCCAGCAGTGGCCGGGGGGGCCCGTCTTACGAGCAGTACTTC
>TRBJ1-5|NA|NA|TRBV19
CASSSQGNQPQHF
TGTGCCAGTAGTTCGCAGGGAAATCAGCCCCAGCATTTT
>TRBJ2-7|NA|NA|TRBV5-6
CASSSRVGRGYEQYF
TGTGCCAGCAGCTCGAGGGTGGGGCGGGGATACGAGCAGTACTTC
>TRBJ2-1|NA|NA|TRBV7-8
CASSWLFPGNSYNEQFF
TGTGCCAGCAGCTGGCTCTTTCCGGGAAACTCCTACAATGAGCAGTTCTTC
>TRBJ2-1|NA|TRBD2|TRBV7-2
CASSLLAGTNEQFF
TGTGCCAGCAGCTTACTAGCGGGTACGAATGAGCAGTTCTTC
>TRBJ2-2|NA|TRBD2|TRBV4-1
CASSQGPSGRSLAGELFF
TGCGCCAGCAGCCAAGGTCCTAGCGGGAGAAGTTTGGCCGGGGAGCTGTTTTTT
>TRBJ2-7|NA|NA|TRBV30
CAWSVIYEQYF
TGTGCCTGGAGTGTTATCTACGAGCAGTACTTC
>TRBJ2-2|NA|NA|TRBV30
CAWSLNTGELFF
TGTGCCTGGAGCCTCAACACCGGGGAGCTGTTTTTT
>TRBJ1-5|once|TRBD1|TRBV10-3
CAIAQGVGGQPQHF
TGTGCCATAGCGCAGGGGGTAGGAGGACAGCCCCAGCATTTT
>TRBJ2-5|NA|TRBD1|TRBV4-1
CASSQTTGAPETQYF
TGCGCCAGCAGCCAAACAACAGGGGCGCCAGAGACCCAGTACTTC
>TRBJ2-5|NA|TRBD2|TRBV5-4
CASSLRAGVQETQYF
TGTGCCAGCAGCCTAAGGGCGGGAGTTCAAGAGACCCAGTACTTC
>TRBJ1-2|NA|TRBD1|TRBV19
CASTGDRVYGYTF
TGTGCCAGTACGGGGGACAGGGTCTATGGCTACACCTTC
>TRBJ2-7|NA|NA|TRBV5-6
CASSPGLIYEQYF
TGTGCCAGCAGCCCGGGACTTATCTACGAGCAGTACTTC
>TRBJ2-7|NA|NA|TRBV6-6
CASSYGRAPPHEQYF
TGTGCCAGCAGTTACGGGCGGGCGCCGCCCCACGAGCAGTACTTC
>TRBJ1-2|NA|TRBD1|TRBV6-5
CASSTGGNYGYTF
TGTGCCAGCAGCACAGGGGGGAACTATGGCTACACCTTC
>TRBJ1-6|NA|NA|TRBV6-1
CASRGTDSPLHF
TGTGCCAGTCGCGGGACGGATTCACCCCTCCACTTT
>TRBJ2-7|NA|TRBD2|TRBV6-6
CASSRIAGGSHEQYF
TGTGCCAGCAGTCGAATTGCGGGGGGCTCCCACGAGCAGTACTTC
>TRBJ2-5|NA|NA|TRBV27
CASRTQGSRTDQETQYF
TGTGCCAGCAGAACTCAGGGTTCGCGGACGGACCAAGAGACCCAGTACTTC
>TRBJ1-1|NA|NA|TRBV21-1
CASSKGEGGRGGNTEAFF
TGTGCCAGCAGCAAAGGGGAAGGGGGCCGAGGGGGGAACACTGAAGCTTTCTTT
>TRBJ1-3|NA|NA|TRBV30
CAWSVGGSGNTIYF
TGTGCCTGGAGTGTCGGGGGCTCTGGAAACACCATATATTTT
>TRBJ2-1|NA|TRBD2|TRBV7-9
CASSTRLAGGSSYNEQFF
TGTGCCAGCAGCACCAGACTAGCGGGAGGATCTTCCTACAATGAGCAGTTCTTC
>TRBJ2-1|NA|NA|TRBV2
CASSATGDEQFF
TGTGCCAGCAGCGCCACGGGAGATGAGCAGTTCTTC
>TRBJ2-7|NA|TRBD1|TRBV5-1
CASSSGTGGLFDNEQYF
TGCGCCAGCAGCTCCGGGACAGGGGGTTTATTCGACAACGAGCAGTACTTC
>TRBJ2-1|NA|TRBD2|TRBV5-1
CASSYGTSGSVNEQFF
TGCGCCAGCAGCTACGGGACTAGCGGGAGTGTCAATGAGCAGTTCTTC
>TRBJ1-2|NA|NA|TRBV5-8
CASSLGQGNYGYTF
TGTGCCAGCAGCTTGGGTCAGGGTAACTATGGCTACACCTTC